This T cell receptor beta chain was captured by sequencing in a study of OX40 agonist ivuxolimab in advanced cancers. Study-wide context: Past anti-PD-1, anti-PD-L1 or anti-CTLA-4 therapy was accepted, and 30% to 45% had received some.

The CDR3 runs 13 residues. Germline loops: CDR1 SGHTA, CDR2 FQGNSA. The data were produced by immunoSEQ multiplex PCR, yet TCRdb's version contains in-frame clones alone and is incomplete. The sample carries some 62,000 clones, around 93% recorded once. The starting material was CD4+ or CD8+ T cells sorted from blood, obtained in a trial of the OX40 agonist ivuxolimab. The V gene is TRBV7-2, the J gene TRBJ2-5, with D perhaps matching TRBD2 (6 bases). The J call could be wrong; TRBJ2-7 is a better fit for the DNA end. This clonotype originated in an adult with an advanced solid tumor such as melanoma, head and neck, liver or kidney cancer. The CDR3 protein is CASSSGLVYEQYF. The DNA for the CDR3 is TGTGCCAGCAGCTCGGGACTGGTTTACGAGCAGTACTTC.